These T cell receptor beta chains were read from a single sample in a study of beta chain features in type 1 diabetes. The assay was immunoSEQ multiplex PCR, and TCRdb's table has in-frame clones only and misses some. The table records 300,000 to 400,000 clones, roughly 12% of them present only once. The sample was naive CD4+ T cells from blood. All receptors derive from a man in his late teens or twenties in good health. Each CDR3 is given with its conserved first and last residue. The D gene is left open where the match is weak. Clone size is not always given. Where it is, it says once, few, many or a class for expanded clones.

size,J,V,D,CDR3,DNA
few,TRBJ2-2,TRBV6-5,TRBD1,CASSFTTGAGELFF,TGTGCCAGCAGTTTCACGACAGGGGCCGGGGAGCTGTTTTTT
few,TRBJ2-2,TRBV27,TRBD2,CASSPGLAGGKTLGELFF,TGTGCCAGCAGTCCTGGACTAGCGGGGGGAAAAACGCTCGGGGAGCTGTTTTTT
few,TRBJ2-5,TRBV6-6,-,CASSSSGTRETQYF,TGTGCCAGCAGTTCCTCCGGGACAAGAGAGACCCAGTACTTC
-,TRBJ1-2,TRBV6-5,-,CASSYAGRWEGYTF,TGTGCCAGCAGTTACGCAGGCCGTTGGGAGGGCTACACCTTC
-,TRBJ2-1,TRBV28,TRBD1,CASSPGRGQYNEQFF,TGTGCCAGCAGCCCCGGCAGGGGACAGTACAATGAGCAGTTCTTC
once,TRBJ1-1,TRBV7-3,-,CASSLGGPTNTEAFF,TGTGCCAGCAGCTTAGGAGGACCGACGAACACTGAAGCTTTCTTT
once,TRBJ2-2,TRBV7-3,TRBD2,CASSRGGVTGELFF,TGTGCCAGCAGCCGGGGGGGTGTCACCGGGGAGCTGTTTTTT
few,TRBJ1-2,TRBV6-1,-,CASSEVLTDGYTF,TGTGCCAGCAGTGAAGTACTTACGGATGGCTACACCTTC
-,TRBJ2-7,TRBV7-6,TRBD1,CASSAGTGREQYF,TGTGCCAGCAGTGCAGGGACAGGGAGGGAGCAGTACTTC
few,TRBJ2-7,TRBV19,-,CASSLLSGHPYEQYF,TGTGCCAGTAGTCTTCTCTCGGGTCACCCCTACGAGCAGTACTTC
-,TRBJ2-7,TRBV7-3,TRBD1,CASSLALGQVNEQYF,TGTGCCAGCAGCTTAGCCCTGGGACAGGTTAACGAGCAGTACTTC
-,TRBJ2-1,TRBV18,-,CASSPKDSLGDEQFF,TGTGCCAGCTCACCCAAGGACAGTTTGGGGGATGAGCAGTTCTTC
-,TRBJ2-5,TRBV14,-,CASSQDSRKETQYF,TGTGCCAGCAGCCAAGATTCCAGAAAAGAGACCCAGTACTTC
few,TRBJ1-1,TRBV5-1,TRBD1,CASSSTTGQGTEAFF,TGCGCCAGCAGCTCGACGACAGGGCAAGGCACTGAAGCTTTCTTT
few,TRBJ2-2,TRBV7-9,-,CASSLNRPNTGELFF,TGTGCCAGCAGCTTAAACAGGCCGAACACCGGGGAGCTGTTTTTT
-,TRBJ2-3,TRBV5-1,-,CASSLIRGATDTQYF,TGCGCCAGCAGCTTGATACGGGGGGCCACAGATACGCAGTATTTT
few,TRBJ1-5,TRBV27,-,CASSSPYSNQPQHF,TGTGCCAGCAGTTCCCCTTATAGCAATCAGCCCCAGCATTTT
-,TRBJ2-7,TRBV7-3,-,CASSSMGLASEQYF,TGTGCCAGCAGCTCGATGGGGCTAGCGAGCGAGCAGTACTTC
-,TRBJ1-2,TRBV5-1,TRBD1,CASSFGTANYGYTF,TGCGCCAGCAGCTTCGGGACAGCCAACTATGGCTACACCTTC
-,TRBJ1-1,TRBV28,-,CASSLRRVEAFF,TGTGCCAGCAGTTTACGCAGGGTTGAAGCTTTCTTT
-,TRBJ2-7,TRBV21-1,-,CASSHAAYEQYF,TGTGCCAGCAGCCACGCGGCCTACGAGCAGTACTTC
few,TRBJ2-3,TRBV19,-,CASSTSSADTQYF,TGTGCCAGTAGTACCAGTAGCGCGGATACGCAGTATTTT
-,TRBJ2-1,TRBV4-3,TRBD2,CASSQDLGMLADLNEQFF,TGCGCCAGCAGCCAAGATTTGGGTATGCTAGCGGACCTAAATGAGCAGTTCTTC
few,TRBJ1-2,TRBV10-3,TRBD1,CAISESRGLGYGYTF,TGTGCCATCAGTGAGTCAAGGGGGCTAGGCTATGGCTACACCTTC
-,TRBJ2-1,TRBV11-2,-,CASIPSRGRRYNEQFF,TGTGCCAGCATCCCTTCGAGAGGTAGGCGCTACAATGAGCAGTTCTTC
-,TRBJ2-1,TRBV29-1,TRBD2,CSGGGNEQFF,TGCAGCGGCGGGGGGAATGAGCAGTTCTTC
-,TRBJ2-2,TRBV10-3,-,CAIDTENTGELFF,TGTGCCATCGACACAGAGAACACCGGGGAGCTGTTTTTT
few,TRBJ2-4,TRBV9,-,CASSTSGRVAKNIQYF,TGTGCCAGCAGCACATCTGGCAGGGTAGCCAAAAACATTCAGTACTTC
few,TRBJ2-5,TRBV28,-,CASSLFGFGGDF,TGTGCCAGCAGTTTATTCGGTTTCGGCGGGGACTTC
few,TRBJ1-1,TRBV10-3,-,CAISEGPAGGQGDTEAFF,TGTGCCATCAGTGAGGGGCCCGCGGGAGGGCAAGGGGACACTGAAGCTTTCTTT
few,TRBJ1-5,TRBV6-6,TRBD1,CASSTTGGYQPQHF,TGTGCCAGCAGTACGACAGGGGGCTATCAGCCCCAGCATTTT
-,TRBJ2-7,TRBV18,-,CASSTGGSYEQYF,TGTGCCAGCTCAACCGGGGGCTCCTACGAGCAGTACTTC
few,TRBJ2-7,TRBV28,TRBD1,CASSTPGGGYEQYF,TGTGCCAGCAGTACCCCAGGGGGCGGATACGAGCAGTACTTC
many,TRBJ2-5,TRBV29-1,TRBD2,CSVSLAVEETQYF,TGCAGCGTCTCGCTAGCGGTCGAAGAGACCCAGTACTTC
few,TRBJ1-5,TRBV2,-,CASNRGYSQPQHF,TGTGCCAGCAATCGGGGGTATAGTCAGCCCCAGCATTTT
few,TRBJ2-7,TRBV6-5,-,CASSYRPGDEQYF,TGTGCCAGCAGTTACAGGCCGGGTGACGAGCAGTACTTC
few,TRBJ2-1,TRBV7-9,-,CASSLVGFSEQFF,TGTGCCAGCAGCTTAGTGGGCTTCAGTGAGCAGTTCTTC
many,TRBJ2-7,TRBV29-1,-,CSVRASSYEQYF,TGCAGCGTTCGTGCGAGCTCCTACGAGCAGTACTTC
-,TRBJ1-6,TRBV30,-,CAWRGRVKNSPLHF,TGTGCCTGGAGAGGCAGGGTGAAGAATTCACCCCTCCACTTT
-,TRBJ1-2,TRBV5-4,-,CASSVDTYGYTF,TGTGCCAGCAGCGTCGACACCTATGGCTACACCTTC
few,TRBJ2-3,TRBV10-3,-,CATYRENGDTQYF,TGTGCCACCTACAGGGAAAACGGAGATACGCAGTATTTT
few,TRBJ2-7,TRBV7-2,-,CASSSEGFYEQYF,TGTGCCAGCAGCTCCGAGGGTTTCTACGAGCAGTACTTC
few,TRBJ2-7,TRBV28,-,CASSGTFYEQYF,TGTGCCAGCAGTGGGACATTCTACGAGCAGTACTTC
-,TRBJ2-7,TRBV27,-,CASSFKGVSGTNYEQYF,TGTGCCAGCAGTTTTAAGGGGGTGTCCGGGACTAACTACGAGCAGTACTTC
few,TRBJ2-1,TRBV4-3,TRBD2,CASSQGEPGLVSYNEQFF,TGCGCCAGCAGCCAAGGGGAACCGGGACTAGTCTCCTACAATGAGCAGTTCTTC
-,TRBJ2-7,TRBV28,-,CASSLGPPSSYEQYF,TGTGCCAGCAGTTTGGGCCCGCCGAGCTCCTACGAGCAGTACTTC
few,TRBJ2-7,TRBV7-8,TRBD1,CASSPDRVETEQYF,TGTGCCAGCAGCCCCGACAGGGTCGAGACCGAGCAGTACTTC
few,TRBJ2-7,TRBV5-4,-,CASSLRQGGEQYF,TGTGCCAGCAGCTTGAGGCAGGGAGGCGAGCAGTACTTC
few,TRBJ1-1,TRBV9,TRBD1,CASSGDRGRGTEAFF,TGTGCCAGCAGTGGGGACAGGGGCAGAGGCACTGAAGCTTTCTTT
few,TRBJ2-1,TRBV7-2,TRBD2,CASSWGTSGTKGFF,TGTGCCAGCAGCTGGGGGACTAGCGGGACAAAGGGGTTCTTC
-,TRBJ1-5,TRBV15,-,CATSRDLGRGQPQHF,TGTGCCACCAGCAGAGATCTAGGGAGGGGGCAGCCCCAGCATTTT
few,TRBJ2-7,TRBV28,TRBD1,CASSLWMGQVPTYEQYF,TGTGCCAGCAGTTTATGGATGGGACAGGTCCCTACCTACGAGCAGTACTTC
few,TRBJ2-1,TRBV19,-,CASSTIRGSYNEQFF,TGTGCCAGTAGTACAATAAGGGGGTCTTACAATGAGCAGTTCTTC
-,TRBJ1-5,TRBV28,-,CASSAFGGLVQPQHF,TGTGCCAGCAGTGCATTCGGGGGGCTGGTTCAGCCCCAGCATTTT
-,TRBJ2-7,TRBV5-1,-,CASRAAAGFIYEQYF,TGCGCCAGCAGGGCCGCGGCGGGTTTTATCTACGAGCAGTACTTC
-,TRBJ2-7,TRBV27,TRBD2,CASSLERDGYEQYF,TGTGCCAGCAGTTTAGAGCGGGATGGTTACGAGCAGTACTTC
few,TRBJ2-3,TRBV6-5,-,CASTWARGSDTQYF,TGTGCCAGCACATGGGCCAGGGGATCAGATACGCAGTATTTT
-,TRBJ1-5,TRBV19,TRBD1,CASSQDRGSNQPQHF,TGTGCCAGTAGCCAAGACAGGGGAAGTAATCAGCCCCAGCATTTT
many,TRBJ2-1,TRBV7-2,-,CASSLARSENEQFF,TGTGCCAGCAGCTTAGCGCGTAGCGAGAATGAGCAGTTCTTC
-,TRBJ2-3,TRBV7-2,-,CASSLEVRGTDTQYF,TGTGCCAGCAGCTTAGAGGTCCGGGGCACAGATACGCAGTATTTT